This record covers a single TCR beta chain. TCRdb ran MiXCR on the 5' RACE reads and lists one entry per CDR3 protein. The table has under 75,000 distinct CDR3 sequences, over 10% seen once. This record belongs to a study of early T cells in non-severe SARS-CoV-2 infection. Germline V gene lookup returns CDR1 DFQATT and CDR2 SNEGSKA (reference sequence). The junction had 6 bases not matched to a gene; V was cut back by 6 bases and J by 7 bases. The CDR3 consists of 12 residues. The sequence was obtained from an adult who was a healthcare worker with PCR-confirmed SARS-CoV-2 infection or an uninfected control (not recorded which). The chain employs TRBV20-1 and TRBJ1-5; 7 nucleotides line up with TRBD1. Material for sequencing was whole blood. The CDR3 sequence: CSAKGAGQPQHF. DNA of the CDR3: TGCAGTGCCAAGGGGGCTGGACAGCCCCAGCATTTT.